The 28 T cell receptor beta chains in this list originate from one sample, sequenced in a study of identical twins. TCRdb re-analysed the 5' RACE reads in MiXCR, keeping a single row per CDR3 protein. Of roughly 700,000 distinct CDR3 sequences detected, 8% to 9% appear once; the ten largest clones hold around 0.98%. The same data also contributed to another study, on yellow fever vaccine responses in identical twins.

The specimen sequenced was PBMCs. The receptors were sampled from a woman aged 18-29 years in good health.

This clonotype was picked up many times. The V call is TRBV20-1, the J call TRBJ2-7, with no clear D. Trimming left V 0 bases short and J 3 bases short, with 12 bases between. CDR1 and CDR2 (germline): DFQATT, SNEGSKA (reference sequence). The CDR3 is 14 residues long. In DNA, the CDR3 is TGCAGTGCTAGAGATTCCAGCGCGGACTACGAGCAGTACTTC. As protein: CSARDSSADYEQYF.

This chain joins TRBV5-1 and TRBJ2-7, with D perhaps matching TRBD1 (6 bases). Germline V gene sequence: CDR1 SGHRS, CDR2 YFSETQ. This CDR3 region has 17 residues. V was pared by 3 bases and J by 3 bases, with 22 bases between. CDR3 sequence (DNA): TGCGCCAGCAGCTCATACGGGACAAACAACAACAACTACGAGCAGTACTTC. Its translation: CASSSYGTNNNNYEQYF.

This clonotype was observed at least ten times. The chain has TRBV12-3 or TRBV12-4 and TRBJ2-1, with 7 positions matching TRBD2. The junction had 9 bases not matched to a gene; V was cut back by 3 bases and J by 10 bases. The CDR3 spans 14 residues. The CDR3: CASSFGGRAGEQFF. The CDR3 nucleotides are TGTGCCAGCAGTTTCGGGGGGAGGGCCGGGGAGCAGTTCTTC.

Only a few counts were recorded for this clonotype. V gene TRBV29-1 combines with J gene TRBJ1-4; TRBD1 agrees at 7 bases. This CDR3 region has 12 residues. The germline gives CDR1 SQVTM, CDR2 ANQGSEA. Unmatched junction bases numbered 5, after V lost 6 bases and J lost 7 bases. CDR3 protein: CSVGTEGEKLFF. The CDR3 DNA is TGCAGCGTCGGGACAGAGGGTGAAAAACTGTTTTTT. The full variable domain, rest sourced from reference TRBV29-1 and TRBJ1-4, is SAVISQKPSRDICQRGTSLTIQCQVDSQVTMMFWYRQQPGQSLTLIATANQGSEATYESGFVIDKFPISRPNLTFSTLTVSNMSPEDSSIYLCSVGTEGEKLFFGSGTQLSVL.

This clonotype was counted only a few times. For the CDR3, the DNA is TGTGCCAGCAGTTCCTCACGGGGACATTACTCCTACGAGCAGTACTTC. It is translated as CASSSSRGHYSYEQYF. J is TRBJ2-7 and V is TRBV6-2 or TRBV6-3; a possible D gene is TRBD1 (6 bases). CDR1 is MNHEY and CDR2 is SVGEGT in the germline V gene. The CDR3 sequence is 16 residues long. V was pared by 4 bases and J by 0 bases, with 16 bases between.

This chain joins TRBV7-9 and TRBJ2-1; D ambiguous. The CDR3 length is 13 residues. In germline, CDR1 is SEHNR, CDR2 FQNEAQ (reference sequence). The V end lost 5 bases, the J end lost 7 bases, and 12 bases lay between the germline ends. CDR3 sequence reads: CASSGWAINEQFF. CDR3 in DNA: TGTGCCAGCAGCGGGTGGGCAATAAATGAGCAGTTCTTC.

This clonotype was observed at least ten times. The CDR3 here is CSVGRVGGELFF. The DNA for the CDR3 is TGCAGCGTTGGTCGGGTTGGCGGGGAGCTGTTTTTT. V is TRBV29-1 and J is TRBJ2-2; D is undetermined. V shed 4 bases and J shed 7 bases, with 10 bases lying between them. CDR3 size: 12 residues. CDR1 and CDR2 (germline): SQVTM, ANQGSEA.

J is TRBJ2-3 and V is TRBV28, with D tentatively TRBD2 (5 bases). The CDR3 is 13 residues long. V was clipped by 5 bases and J by 7 bases, with 13 bases between them. Germline CDR1 is MDHEN and CDR2 is SYDVKM. The CDR3 sequence is CASSNDGGNTQYF. CDR3 in DNA: TGTGCCAGCAGTAACGACGGAGGCAATACGCAGTATTTT.

The chain carries TRBV11-2 and TRBJ2-3; 11 bases are shared with TRBD1. Germline CDR1 is SGHAT and CDR2 is FQNNGV. This CDR3 comprises 15 residues. The V segment lost 5 bases and the J segment 10 bases; nucleotides outside the gene matches: 11. The CDR3 DNA follows: TGTGCCAGCAGCCTGGACAGGGGGCAGGTACAGTCGCAGTATTTT. This translates into CASSLDRGQVQSQYF.

This clonotype was found many times. The chain is built from TRBV28 and TRBJ2-3, with D uncertain. Looked up from germline, CDR1 is MDHEN and CDR2 is SYDVKM. V was trimmed by 6 bases and J by 4 bases, leaving 8 bases between them. The CDR3 contains 12 residues. The CDR3 region is CASRADADTQYF. The CDR3 nucleotides are TGTGCCAGCAGGGCGGACGCAGATACGCAGTATTTT. Based on the CDR3 plus reference TRBV28 and TRBJ2-3, the full variable domain is DVKVTQSSRYLVKRTGEKVFLECVQDMDHENMFWYRQDPGLGLRLIYFSYDVKMKEKGDIPEGYSVSREKKERFSLILESASTNQTSMYLCASRADADTQYFGPGTRLTVL.

This chain links TRBV9 with TRBJ2-7; 10 positions agree with TRBD2. V lost 0 bases and J lost 7; bases outside the gene matches: 7. From germline, CDR1 is SGDLS and CDR2 YYNGEE. The CDR3 runs to 15 residues. Here the CDR3 DNA reads TGTGCCAGCAGCGTAGACGCAGCGGGGGGGCTAGAGCAGTACTTC. It translates to CASSVDAAGGLEQYF.

Ten or more counts support this clonotype. The chain employs TRBV20-1 and TRBJ2-7; D not resolved. This CDR3 has 13 residues. Trimming removed 3 bases at V and 2 bases at J, with 11 bases between. In germline, CDR1 is DFQATT, CDR2 SNEGSKA (reference sequence). The CDR3 bases are TGCAGTGCTAGGTCGACATCCACCTACGAGCAGTACTTC. This codes for CSARSTSTYEQYF.

The genes are TRBV10-1 and TRBJ2-3, with TRBD2 matching over 7 bases. Losses at the gene ends were 6 bases for V and 0 bases for J; bases not matched to a gene: 21. This CDR3 is built from 20 residues. The germline V gene has CDR1 WNHNN and CDR2 SYGVQD (reference sequence). The CDR3 DNA follows: TGCGCCAGCAGCCTCCTACGGGATTCCGCGGGAGCCTCGAGCACAGATACGCAGTATTTT. Amino acids: CASSLLRDSAGASSTDTQYF.

The sample holds many counts of this clonotype. This rearrangement joins TRBV4-2 to TRBJ2-7; maybe TRBD1 (6 bases). The germline CDR1 and CDR2 sequences are LGHNA and YNFKEQ. The V end was cut by 0 bases, the J end by 2 bases, with 11 bases between. The CDR3 has 15 amino acids. CDR3 region: CASSQDDRQAYEQYF. In nucleotides, the CDR3 is TGTGCCAGCAGCCAAGATGATCGACAGGCCTACGAGCAGTACTTC.

The sample holds a few counts of this clonotype. The CDR3 DNA follows: TGTGCCAGCAGACGGGGGACAACGGCGATCTACGAGCAGTACTTC. The encoded protein is CASRRGTTAIYEQYF. The chain links TRBV6-1 to TRBJ2-7, with D perhaps TRBD1 or TRBD2 (6 bases each). Trimming stripped 6 bases from V and 3 bases from J, with 18 bases between. CDR3 size: 15 residues. Germline V lookup: CDR1 MNHNS, CDR2 SASEGT.

This clonotype was seen at least ten times. The chain carries TRBV5-1 and TRBJ2-1; no reliable D call. The CDR3 has 15 residues. Per the germline V gene, CDR1 is SGHRS and CDR2 is YFSETQ. Trimming took 0 bases from V and 2 from J, leaving 9 bases between them. CDR3 bases: TGCGCCAGCAGCTTGGAGGGCGTCCCCTACAATGAGCAGTTCTTC. Protein: CASSLEGVPYNEQFF. The whole variable domain, filled in from reference TRBV5-1 and TRBJ2-1, reads KAGVTQTPRYLIKTRGQQVTLSCSPISGHRSVSWYQQTPGQGLQFLFEYFSETQRNKGNFPGRFSGRQFSNSRSEMNVSTLELGDSALYLCASSLEGVPYNEQFFGPGTRLTVL.

The V call is TRBV11-3, the J call TRBJ2-5; weak D call: TRBD2 (7 bases). This CDR3 region has 14 residues. Germline assignment: CDR1 SGHNT and CDR2 YENEEA. V lost 9 bases, J lost 2 bases, and 16 bases lay in between. The CDR3 loop reads CASSSGGKQETQYF. In DNA form, the CDR3 reads TGTGCCAGTTCGTCGGGGGGCAAACAAGAGACCCAGTACTTC. Filled out from reference TRBV11-3 and TRBJ2-5, the complete variable domain reads EAGVVQSPRYKIIEKKQPVAFWCNPISGHNTLYWYLQNLGQGPELLIRYENEEAVDDSQLPKDRFSAERLKGVDSTLKIQPAELGDSAVYLCASSSGGKQETQYFGPGTRLLVL.

This clonotype was seen repeatedly, ten times or more. The V gene is TRBV5-6, the J gene TRBJ1-1; 7 nucleotides line up with TRBD1. With 4 bases clipped from V and 0 bases from J, the junction kept 21 bases outside the gene matches. Germline V gene sequence: CDR1 SGHDT, CDR2 YYEEEE. This CDR3 comprises 20 residues. CDR3 nucleotides: TGTGCCAGCAGCCGACTCCGCGGACAGGTCCGTGACCAAATGAACACTGAAGCTTTCTTT. Translating gives CASSRLRGQVRDQMNTEAFF.

The V gene is TRBV18, the J gene TRBJ2-5, with D uncertain. Trimming removed 5 bases from V and 3 bases from J, with 10 bases in between. Looked up from germline, CDR1 is KGHSH and CDR2 is LQKENI. The CDR3 consists of 13 residues. The CDR3 is CASSAQSKETQYF. The CDR3 coding sequence is TGTGCCAGCTCAGCGCAGAGCAAAGAGACCCAGTACTTC.

This clonotype was detected a few times. This rearrangement joins TRBV20-1 to TRBJ2-3; TRBD2 matches at 10 bases. The germline V gene encodes CDR1 DFQATT and CDR2 SNEGSKA (reference sequence). The CDR3 has 17 residues. Trimming removed 2 bases from V and 0 bases from J; junction bases left unmatched: 8. CDR3 region: CSARKEAGGTSTDTQYF. Here the CDR3 DNA reads TGCAGTGCTAGAAAGGAAGCGGGGGGGACTAGCACAGATACGCAGTATTTT.

The chain employs TRBV5-6 and TRBJ2-7; possible D gene TRBD2, 6 bases. The CDR3 consists of 17 residues. V lost 3 bases, J lost 0 bases, and 19 bases lay in between. Germline CDR1 and CDR2: SGHDT and YYEEEE. The CDR3 nucleotides are TGTGCCAGCAGCTCCGCGGAGGGGATATGGGGCTCCTACGAGCAGTACTTC. Translating it yields CASSSAEGIWGSYEQYF.

The sample holds a few counts of this clonotype. The chain couples TRBV7-9 to TRBJ2-3; 9 nucleotides line up with TRBD1. Per the germline V gene, CDR1 is SEHNR and CDR2 is FQNEAQ (reference sequence). With 4 bases clipped from V and 2 bases from J, the junction kept 7 bases outside the gene matches. This CDR3 has 16 amino acids. The CDR3 DNA reads as TGTGCCAGCAGCTACGACAGGGGGTTCACCACAGATACGCAGTATTTT. Protein: CASSYDRGFTTDTQYF.

This clonotype has more than one count but fewer than ten. This sequence joins TRBV3-1 and TRBJ2-4, with D possibly TRBD1 on 6 matching bases. Looked up from germline, CDR1 is LGHDT and CDR2 is YNNKEL (reference sequence). The CDR3 sequence is 13 residues long. V lost 0 bases, J lost 9 bases, and 9 bases lay in between. CDR3 region: CASSQDQGFIQYF. Written as DNA, the CDR3 is TGTGCCAGCAGCCAAGATCAGGGGTTCATTCAGTACTTC.

This clonotype came up many times. The gene calls are TRBV6-5 and TRBJ2-3, with 8 bases that match TRBD2. The trim removed 4 bases at V and 6 bases at J, leaving 9 bases unmatched. Germline loops: CDR1 MNHEY, CDR2 SVGAGI. The CDR3 sequence is 15 residues long. CDR3 sequence reads: CASSLRSGGRDTQYF. The CDR3 DNA follows: TGTGCCAGCAGTTTGAGATCGGGGGGGCGGGATACGCAGTATTTT.

The chain carries TRBV12-3 or TRBV12-4 and TRBJ2-3; D is uncertain. The CDR3 consists of 12 residues. Trimming removed 3 bases at V and 5 bases at J, with 6 bases between. CDR3 sequence: CASSFKEDTQYF. CDR3 in DNA: TGTGCCAGCAGTTTCAAGGAAGATACGCAGTATTTT.

The chain links TRBV7-9 to TRBJ1-2, with TRBD1 matching 8 bases. There are 15 residues in the CDR3. The V gene's germline CDR1 is SEHNR and CDR2 FQNEAQ (reference sequence). V dropped 4 bases and J dropped 6; count of bases not matched to a gene: 10. CDR3 nucleotides: TGTGCCAGCAGCTCCGACCCGGACAGGGTCCATGGCTACACCTTC. It is translated as CASSSDPDRVHGYTF.

Many counts were recorded for this clonotype. The chain links TRBV12-3 or TRBV12-4 to TRBJ1-1; no reliable D call. V gave up 3 bases and J gave up 0 bases, with 8 bases separating them. CDR3 length: 14 residues. The CDR3 DNA follows: TGTGCCAGCAGTTTTAGCTTCATGAACACTGAAGCTTTCTTT. It codes for CASSFSFMNTEAFF.

There are many counts of this clonotype. This chain uses TRBV25-1 with TRBJ2-5, with D perhaps being TRBD1 or TRBD2 (5 bases each). CDR1 and CDR2 (germline): MGHDK, SYGVNS. The ends were cut back, 3 bases at V and 4 bases at J, with 12 bases in the middle. This CDR3 is 14 amino acids long. This CDR3 reads CASSEGPSRETQYF. The CDR3 nucleotides are TGTGCCAGCAGTGAGGGACCCTCGAGAGAGACCCAGTACTTC.